The rows below give T cell receptor beta chains drawn from one sample of a study of regulatory dendritic cells for organ transplantation. Repertoires were generated with immunoSEQ multiplex PCR, while TCRdb's copy carries only in-frame clones and drops some. The sample shows roughly 12,000 clones, roughly three quarters of them seen only once. No antigen is known for these receptors. Sequencing was performed on naive CD8+ T cells from blood cultured with regulatory dendritic cells. The receptors were sampled from a human donor in good health. CDR3s include the opening cysteine and the closing phenylalanine or tryptophan. A D gene is named only where the DNA matches it firmly. Clone size is not always given. Where it is, it says once, few, many or a class for expanded clones.

CDR3: CASTPGLAYEQYF; DNA: TGTGCCAGCACCCCGGGGTTAGCCTACGAGCAGTACTTC; size: -; D: -; V: TRBV5-5; J: TRBJ2-7
CDR3: CASSVGGAGAYEQYF; DNA: TGTGCCAGCAGCGTAGGGGGGGCGGGAGCCTACGAGCAGTACTTC; size: few; D: -; V: TRBV9; J: TRBJ2-7
CDR3: CASSYSGQVPPKYF; DNA: TGTGCCAGCAGTTACTCAGGACAGGTACCTCCTAAGTATTTT; size: -; D: TRBD1; V: TRBV6-5; J: TRBJ2-3
CDR3: CATSSDRGGNSPLHF; DNA: TGTGCCACCAGCAGTGACCGGGGGGGGAATTCACCCCTCCACTTT; size: -; D: -; V: TRBV15; J: TRBJ1-6
CDR3: CASSLGAGGFSYEQYF; DNA: TGTGCCAGCAGCTTGGGGGCAGGGGGATTTTCCTACGAGCAGTACTTC; size: -; D: TRBD1; V: TRBV5-6; J: TRBJ2-7
CDR3: CAYGVPRGVSPQYF; DNA: TGTGCCTATGGGGTACCGCGGGGGGTCAGCCCCCAGTACTTC; size: once; D: TRBD2; V: TRBV7-9; J: TRBJ2-5
CDR3: CASGPQTGELFF; DNA: TGTGCTAGTGGTCCCCAAACCGGGGAGCTGTTTTTT; size: -; D: -; V: TRBV12-5; J: TRBJ2-2
CDR3: CASSLQGEQFF; DNA: TGTGCCAGCAGCCTACAGGGGGAGCAGTTCTTC; size: -; D: TRBD1; V: TRBV13; J: TRBJ2-1
CDR3: CASRMGGGIRTQITDTQYF; DNA: TGTGCCAGTAGGATGGGGGGAGGGATCAGGACCCAGATCACAGATACGCAGTATTTT; size: -; D: TRBD2; V: TRBV19; J: TRBJ2-3
CDR3: CASSVQGAGELFF; DNA: TGTGCCAGCAGCGTACAGGGGGCTGGGGAGCTGTTTTTT; size: -; D: TRBD1; V: TRBV7-9; J: TRBJ2-2
CDR3: CASSDRDRVTEAFF; DNA: TGTGCCAGCAGCGACCGGGACAGGGTTACTGAAGCTTTCTTT; size: -; D: TRBD1; V: TRBV9; J: TRBJ1-1
CDR3: CSVEDRAGGYDTEAFF; DNA: TGCAGCGTTGAAGATCGGGCAGGGGGATATGACACTGAAGCTTTCTTT; size: -; D: TRBD1; V: TRBV29-1; J: TRBJ1-1
CDR3: CARAGAQHF; DNA: TGTGCCAGGGCTGGAGCCCAGCATTTT; size: few; D: -; V: TRBV27; J: TRBJ1-5
CDR3: CSVEEGEGNYEQYF; DNA: TGCAGCGTTGAAGAAGGGGAAGGGAACTACGAGCAGTACTTC; size: -; D: -; V: TRBV29-1; J: TRBJ2-7
CDR3: CASRRERRVSQRYYGYTF; DNA: TGTGCCAGCAGGAGGGAACGACGGGTCTCCCAACGGTACTATGGCTACACCTTC; size: -; D: -; V: TRBV6-4; J: TRBJ1-2
CDR3: CASSAGTGPYEQYF; DNA: TGTGCCAGCAGCGCCGGGACAGGGCCCTACGAGCAGTACTTC; size: -; D: TRBD1; V: TRBV5-6; J: TRBJ2-7
CDR3: CASSLALRDTEAFF; DNA: TGTGCCAGCAGCTTAGCCCTGCGGGACACTGAAGCTTTCTTT; size: -; D: -; V: TRBV7-9; J: TRBJ1-1
CDR3: CASSLGLAGSYEQYF; DNA: TGTGCCAGCAGCCTGGGACTAGCGGGTTCCTACGAGCAGTACTTC; size: -; D: TRBD2; V: TRBV5-6; J: TRBJ2-7
CDR3: CSVAEPQGGINYGYTF; DNA: TGCAGCGTTGCGGAACCTCAGGGGGGAATTAACTATGGCTACACCTTC; size: once; D: TRBD1; V: TRBV29-1; J: TRBJ1-2
CDR3: CASSEEFAGVNTEAFF; DNA: TGTGCCAGCTCAGAGGAATTTGCAGGGGTGAACACTGAAGCTTTCTTT; size: few; D: -; V: TRBV18; J: TRBJ1-1
CDR3: CASSESAIYGYTF; DNA: TGTGCCAGCAGTGAGTCAGCGATCTATGGCTACACCTTC; size: -; D: -; V: TRBV2; J: TRBJ1-2
CDR3: CASSQGDSHNEQFF; DNA: TGCGCCAGCAGCCAAGGGGACTCACACAATGAGCAGTTCTTC; size: once; D: -; V: TRBV4-1; J: TRBJ2-1
CDR3: CASRLEGGPAEAFF; DNA: TGTGCAAGTCGCTTAGAGGGAGGGCCCGCTGAAGCTTTCTTT; size: -; D: -; V: TRBV12-2; J: TRBJ1-1
CDR3: CASSQEGRGGDNEQFF; DNA: TGCGCCAGCAGCCAAGAAGGGCGGGGAGGCGACAATGAGCAGTTCTTC; size: -; D: -; V: TRBV4-3; J: TRBJ2-1
CDR3: CASSQGGTGGNEQFF; DNA: TGCGCCAGCAGCCAAGGGGGGACAGGGGGCAATGAGCAGTTCTTC; size: -; D: TRBD1; V: TRBV4-1; J: TRBJ2-1